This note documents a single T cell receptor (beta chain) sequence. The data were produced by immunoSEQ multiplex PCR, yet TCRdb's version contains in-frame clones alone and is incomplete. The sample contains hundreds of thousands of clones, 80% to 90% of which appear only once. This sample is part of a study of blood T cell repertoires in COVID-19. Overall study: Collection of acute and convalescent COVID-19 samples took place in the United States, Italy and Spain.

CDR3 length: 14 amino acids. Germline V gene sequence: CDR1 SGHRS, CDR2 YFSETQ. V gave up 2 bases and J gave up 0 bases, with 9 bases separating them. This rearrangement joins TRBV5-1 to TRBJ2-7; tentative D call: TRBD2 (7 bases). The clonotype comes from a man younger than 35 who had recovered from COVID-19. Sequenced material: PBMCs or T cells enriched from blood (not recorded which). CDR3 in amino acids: CASSFRGASYEQYF. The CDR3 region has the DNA TGCGCCAGCAGCTTCCGGGGGGCCTCCTACGAGCAGTACTTC.